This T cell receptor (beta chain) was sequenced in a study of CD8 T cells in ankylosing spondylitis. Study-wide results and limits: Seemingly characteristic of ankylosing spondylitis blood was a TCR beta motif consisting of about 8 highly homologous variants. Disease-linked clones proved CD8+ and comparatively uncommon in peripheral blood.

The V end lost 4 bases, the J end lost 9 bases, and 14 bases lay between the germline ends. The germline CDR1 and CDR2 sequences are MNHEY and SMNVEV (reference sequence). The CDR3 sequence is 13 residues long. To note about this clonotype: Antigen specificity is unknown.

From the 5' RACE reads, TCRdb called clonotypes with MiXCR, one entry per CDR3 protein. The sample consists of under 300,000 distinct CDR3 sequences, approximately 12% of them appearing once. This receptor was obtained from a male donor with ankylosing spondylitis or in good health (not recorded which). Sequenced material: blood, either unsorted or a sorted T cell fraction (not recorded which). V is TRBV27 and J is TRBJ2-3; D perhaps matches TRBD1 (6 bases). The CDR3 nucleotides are TGTGCCAGCAGTTATAACAGGGAAGGGACGCAGTATTTT. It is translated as CASSYNREGTQYF.